This entry lists 17 T cell receptor beta chains sequenced from one sample in a study of beta chain features in type 1 diabetes. Overall study findings and caveats: All four CD4+ subsets from Type 1 diabetes patients carried moderately but significantly shorter TCRB CDR3s.

Expressed TCRB transcripts got sequenced, as all isolated RNA was reverse transcribed. TCRdb keeps only in-frame clones here, not all; method: immunoSEQ multiplex PCR. The profile shows about 47,000 clones, approximately 44% of them singletons. The antigens for these receptors are not known. Input material: stem cell memory CD4+ T cells from blood. The receptors were sampled from a man younger than 40 with type 1 diabetes.

This clone has just a few counts. This chain joins TRBV2 and TRBJ2-1, with TRBD2 matching over 14 bases. The junction had 9 bases not matched to a gene; V was cut back by 6 bases and J by 5 bases. CDR3 length: 17 amino acids. Per germline, CDR1 SNHLY and CDR2 FYNNEI. In DNA, the CDR3 is TGTGCCAGCAGCTTTGGACTAGCGGGAGGACGAAACAATGAGCAGTTCTTC. This encodes CASSFGLAGGRNNEQFF.

The chain links TRBV29-1 to TRBJ1-1; 7 bases map to TRBD1. With V trimmed by 4 bases and J by 4 bases, 9 bases remained unmatched. Per germline, CDR1 SQVTM and CDR2 ANQGSEA. CDR3 length: 14 residues. CDR3 protein: CSVAQPGGSTEAFF. CDR3 bases: TGCAGCGTTGCACAACCAGGGGGTAGCACTGAAGCTTTCTTT.

The chain couples TRBV16 to TRBJ2-5; TRBD2 might be the D (5 bases). The CDR3 loop spans 14 amino acids. V was clipped by 7 bases and J by 0 bases, with 12 bases between them. CDR1 KGHSY and CDR2 FQNENV come from the germline V gene. Here the CDR3 reads CASTATGNQETQYF. The CDR3, as DNA: TGTGCCAGCACCGCTACGGGGAACCAAGAGACCCAGTACTTC. Complete variable domain (other parts from reference TRBV16 and TRBJ2-5): GEEVAQTPKHLVRGEGQKAKLYCAPIKGHSYVFWYQQVLKNEFKFLISFQNENVFDETGMPKERFSAKCLPNSPCSLEIQATKLEDSAVYFCASTATGNQETQYFGPGTRLLVL.

The chain has TRBV7-2 and TRBJ1-4; D call uncertain. Germline CDR1 is SGHTA and CDR2 is FQGNSA. Trimming removed 1 base from V and 4 bases from J, with 4 bases in between. CDR3 size: 13 residues. CDR3 bases: TGTGCCAGCAGCTTAGGCGGTAATGAAAAACTGTTTTTT. It encodes CASSLGGNEKLFF.

The chain combines TRBV7-3 with TRBJ2-2; 7 nucleotides line up with TRBD1. V lost 5 bases to trimming and J lost 6 bases; unmatched junction nucleotides: 3. Germline assignment: CDR1 SGHTA and CDR2 FQGTGA. The CDR3 consists of 13 residues. In DNA, the CDR3 is TGTGCCAGCAGCACGACAGGGTCCGGGGAGCTGTTTTTT. Amino acids: CASSTTGSGELFF.

The chain combines TRBV19 with TRBJ2-5; D gene uncertain. The CDR3 extends over 15 amino acids. Germline-derived CDR1 and CDR2 are LNHDA and SQIVND (reference sequence). Trimming took 4 bases from V and 2 from J, leaving 14 bases between them. In nucleotides, the CDR3 is TGTGCCAGTAGTACTCCCCGGCCCGGGCAAGAGACCCAGTACTTC. Its translation is CASSTPRPGQETQYF.

The chain employs TRBV18 and TRBJ2-7, with D possibly TRBD2 on 6 matching bases. The CDR3 extends over 13 amino acids. CDR1 is KGHSH, CDR2 LQKENI, per germline. Trimming left V 3 bases short and J 3 bases short, with 9 bases between. In DNA, the CDR3 is TGTGCCAGCTCACCGCGGGGACTCTACGAGCAGTACTTC. It yields the protein CASSPRGLYEQYF.

V gene TRBV19 combines with J gene TRBJ2-1, with a tentative D call TRBD1 (6 bases). This CDR3 has 16 amino acids. The ends were cut back, 5 bases at V and 0 bases at J, with 14 bases in the middle. The germline gives CDR1 LNHDA, CDR2 SQIVND (reference sequence). This CDR3 is CASSARQASSYNEQFF. CDR3 in DNA: TGTGCCAGTAGTGCGCGACAGGCGAGCTCCTACAATGAGCAGTTCTTC.

The chain recombines TRBV29-1 with TRBJ2-7; 9 bases agree with TRBD1. V was pared by 7 bases and J by 0 bases, with 4 bases of the junction left unmatched. Looked up from germline, CDR1 is SQVTM and CDR2 is ANQGSEA. This CDR3 contains 13 residues. CDR3 residues: CSAGTGSSYEQYF. The CDR3, as DNA: TGCAGCGCTGGGACAGGGAGCTCCTACGAGCAGTACTTC.

This clone has a handful of counts. The chain has TRBV9 and TRBJ2-1; D remains unclear. Germline V CDR1 and CDR2: SGDLS, YYNGEE. The CDR3 has 10 residues. V was shortened by 7 bases and J by 5 bases, with 4 bases between the two germline ends. As DNA, the CDR3 is TGTGCCAGCGGGCACAATGAGCAGTTCTTC. Protein sequence: CASGHNEQFF.

The gene calls are TRBV13 and TRBJ1-1; D ambiguous. This CDR3 contains 14 residues. V lost 0 bases, J lost 2 bases, and 7 bases lay in between. Germline-derived CDR1 and CDR2 are PRHDT and FYEKMQ (reference sequence). The CDR3 reads CASSLGAINTEAFF. The CDR3, as DNA: TGTGCCAGCAGCTTAGGGGCAATTAACACTGAAGCTTTCTTT. The whole variable domain, remainder taken from reference TRBV13 and TRBJ1-1, is AAGVIQSPRHLIKEKRETATLKCYPIPRHDTVYWYQQGPGQDPQFLISFYEKMQSDKGSIPDRFSAQQFSDYHSELNMSSLELGDSALYFCASSLGAINTEAFFGQGTRLTVV.

This chain connects TRBV5-1 to TRBJ1-2; maybe TRBD1 (6 bases). The CDR3 is 13 residues long. The germline V gene encodes CDR1 SGHRS and CDR2 YFSETQ. V was cut by 4 bases and J by 9 bases, with 16 bases left in between. CDR3 nucleotides: TGCGCCAGCAGCGCGGGGGCGGGAAATCGCTACACCTTC. It codes for CASSAGAGNRYTF.

The chain combines TRBV5-1 with TRBJ1-1; 7 bases align to TRBD1. Germline V gene lookup returns CDR1 SGHRS and CDR2 YFSETQ. The CDR3 is 15 amino acids. Trimming at V came to 0 bases and at J to 3 bases, leaving 5 bases not matched to a gene. The CDR3 coding sequence is TGCGCCAGCAGCTTGGGGGACAGCGCGGACACTGAAGCTTTCTTT. It yields the protein CASSLGDSADTEAFF.

The chain employs TRBV25-1 and TRBJ2-1, with 7 bases that match TRBD2. CDR3 size: 12 residues. Germline assignment: CDR1 MGHDK and CDR2 SYGVNS. With 4 bases clipped from V and 11 bases from J, the junction kept 5 bases outside the gene matches. CDR3 DNA: TGTGCCAGCAGTGCCCCGGGGGGTCAGCAGTTCTTC. Protein sequence: CASSAPGGQQFF.

The genes are TRBV28 and TRBJ2-3, with 7 bases that match TRBD2. V dropped 3 bases and J dropped 1; count of bases not matched to a gene: 4. The CDR3 is 15 residues long. Germline values: CDR1 MDHEN, CDR2 SYDVKM. CDR3 in DNA: TGTGCCAGCAGTTTTCGGGGGAGGGGCACAGATACGCAGTATTTT. Its protein is CASSFRGRGTDTQYF.

J is TRBJ2-3 and V is TRBV9, with 8 bases fitting TRBD2. Unmatched junction bases numbered 4, after V lost 0 bases and J lost 7 bases. The CDR3 sequence is 14 residues long. Looked up from germline, CDR1 is SGDLS and CDR2 is YYNGEE. The CDR3 loop reads CASSVAGGPYTQYF. For the CDR3, the DNA is TGTGCCAGCAGCGTAGCGGGAGGGCCCTATACGCAGTATTTT.

In nucleotides, the CDR3 is TGTGCCACCAGCAGACTAGCGGGAGGGCCTGAGAGAAATGAGCAGTTCTTC. It is translated as CATSRLAGGPERNEQFF. The rearrangement joins TRBV15 to TRBJ2-1; TRBD2 matches at 12 bases. CDR1 LNHNV and CDR2 YYDKDF come from the germline V gene (reference sequence). The CDR3 is 17 amino acids. Unmatched junction bases numbered 9, after V lost 2 bases and J lost 7 bases. Variable domain in full (rest from reference TRBV15 and TRBJ2-1): DAMVIQNPRYQVTQFGKPVTLSCSQTLNHNVMYWYQQKSSQAPKLLFHYYDKDFNNEADTPDNFQSRRPNTSFCFLDIRSPGLGDTAMYLCATSRLAGGPERNEQFFGPGTRLTVL.